This T cell receptor (beta chain) was documented in a study of T-cell memory formation after mild COVID-19. The J segment lost 0 bases and the V segment lost 4 bases, leaving 2 bases of the junction unmatched. Germline values: CDR1 SGHVS, CDR2 FNYEAQ. This CDR3 has 15 residues. Using its own MiXCR run on the 5' RACE reads, TCRdb lists one record per CDR3 protein. The sample comprises about 560,000 distinct CDR3 sequences, approximately 15% of which are singletons, and just over 8% rests with the top ten. The chain employs TRBV7-6 and TRBJ1-1; 10 bases fit TRBD1. Sequenced: PBMCs or a T cell subset sorted from them (not recorded which). The clonotype was recovered from an adult woman who had mild COVID-19 (a few samples of this study predate the infection). Cell type and time point are not known. The CDR3 sequence is CASSSGQGMNTEAFF. Written as DNA, the CDR3 is TGTGCCAGCAGCTCGGGACAGGGGATGAACACTGAAGCTTTCTTT.